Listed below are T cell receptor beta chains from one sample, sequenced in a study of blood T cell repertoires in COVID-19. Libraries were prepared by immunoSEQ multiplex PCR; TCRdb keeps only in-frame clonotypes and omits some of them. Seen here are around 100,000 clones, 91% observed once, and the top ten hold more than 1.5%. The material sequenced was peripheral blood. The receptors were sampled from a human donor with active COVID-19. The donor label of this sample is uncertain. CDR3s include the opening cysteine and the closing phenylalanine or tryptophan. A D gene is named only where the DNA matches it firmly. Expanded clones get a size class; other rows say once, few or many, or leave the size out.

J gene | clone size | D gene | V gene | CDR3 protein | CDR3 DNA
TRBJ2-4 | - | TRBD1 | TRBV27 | CASKRDRASLAKNIQYF | TGTGCCAGCAAAAGGGACAGGGCTTCCCTAGCCAAAAACATTCAGTACTTC
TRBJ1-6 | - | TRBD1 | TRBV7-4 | CASPRSGQGNSPLHF | TGTGCCAGCCCGAGGTCGGGACAGGGTAATTCACCCCTCCACTTT
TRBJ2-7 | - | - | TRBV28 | CASSLQVSHEQYF | TGTGCCAGCAGTTTACAGGTTTCCCACGAGCAGTACTTC
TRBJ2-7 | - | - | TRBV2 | CASRATGNGYEQYF | TGTGCCAGCAGAGCAACAGGGAACGGCTACGAGCAGTACTTC
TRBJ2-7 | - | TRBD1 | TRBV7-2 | CASSLVGTGFYEQYF | TGTGCCAGCAGCTTAGTAGGGACAGGGTTCTACGAGCAGTACTTC
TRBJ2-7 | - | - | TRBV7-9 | CASSLAQGTYEQYF | TGTGCCAGCAGCTTAGCGCAGGGGACCTACGAGCAGTACTTC
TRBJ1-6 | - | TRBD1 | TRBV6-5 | CASSYSSGGRGSPLHF | TGTGCCAGCAGTTACTCGTCAGGGGGAAGGGGTTCACCCCTCCACTTT
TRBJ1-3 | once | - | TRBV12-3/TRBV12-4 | CASSLVENTIYF | TGTGCCAGCAGTTTAGTAGAAAACACCATATATTTT
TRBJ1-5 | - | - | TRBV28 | CASATQGRDQPQHF | TGTGCCAGCGCCACACAGGGACGGGATCAGCCCCAGCATTTT
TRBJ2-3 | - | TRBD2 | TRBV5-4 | CASSLASGGPSTDTQYF | TGTGCCAGCAGCTTGGCTAGCGGGGGGCCCTCCACAGATACGCAGTATTTT
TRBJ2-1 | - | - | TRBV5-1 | CASSLRTFSYNEQFF | TGCGCCAGCAGCTTAAGGACATTTTCCTACAATGAGCAGTTCTTC
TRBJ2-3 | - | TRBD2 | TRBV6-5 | CASSGGSLTDTQYF | TGTGCCAGCTCCGGGGGGTCACTCACAGATACGCAGTATTTT
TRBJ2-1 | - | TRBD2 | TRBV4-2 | CASSQDPTPLTGGHYNEQFF | TGTGCCAGCAGCCAAGATCCCACCCCACTAACGGGGGGGCATTACAATGAGCAGTTCTTC
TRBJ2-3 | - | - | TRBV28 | CAGAGGGGGRDTQYF | TGTGCCGGCGCCGGGGGCGGGGGCGGGAGAGATACGCAGTATTTT
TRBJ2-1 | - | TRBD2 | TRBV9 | CASSVDSGGTEQFF | TGTGCCAGCAGCGTGGATTCGGGGGGAACTGAGCAGTTCTTC
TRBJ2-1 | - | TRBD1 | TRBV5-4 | CASSLEDRFYNEQFF | TGTGCCAGCAGCTTGGAGGACAGGTTTTACAATGAGCAGTTCTTC
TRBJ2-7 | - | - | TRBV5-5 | CASSLRAGSSYEQYF | TGTGCCAGCAGCCTTAGGGCGGGTTCCTCCTACGAGCAGTACTTC
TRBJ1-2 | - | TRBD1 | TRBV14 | CASSQDWDWTGRSYGYTF | TGTGCCAGCAGCCAAGATTGGGACTGGACAGGGAGATCCTATGGCTACACCTTC
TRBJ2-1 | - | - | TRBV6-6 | CASSRSSYNEQFF | TGTGCCAGCAGTCGGAGCTCCTACAATGAGCAGTTCTTC
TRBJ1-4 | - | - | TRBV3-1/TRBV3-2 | CASSPTTTNEKLFF | TGTGCCAGCAGCCCGACAACAACTAATGAAAAACTGTTTTTT
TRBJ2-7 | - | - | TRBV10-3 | CAINLKGGEYEQYF | TGTGCCATCAACCTCAAGGGGGGGGAGTACGAGCAGTACTTC
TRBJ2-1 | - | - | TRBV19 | CASWGENEQFF | TGTGCCAGTTGGGGCGAGAATGAGCAGTTCTTC
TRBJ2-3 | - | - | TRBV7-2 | CASSFSADTQYF | TGTGCCAGCAGCTTTAGCGCAGATACGCAGTATTTT
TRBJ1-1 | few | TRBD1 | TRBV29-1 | CSTEGGLNTEAFF | TGCAGCACCGAAGGGGGCTTGAACACTGAAGCTTTCTTT
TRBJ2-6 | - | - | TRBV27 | CASSFSPQFSGANVLTF | TGTGCCAGCAGTTTTTCCCCTCAGTTTTCTGGGGCCAACGTCCTGACTTTC
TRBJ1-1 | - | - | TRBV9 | CASSVLEGTEAFF | TGTGCCAGCAGCGTTCTGGAGGGAACTGAAGCTTTCTTT
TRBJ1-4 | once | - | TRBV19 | CASSMGQNWEKLFF | TGTGCCAGTAGTATGGGACAAAATTGGGAAAAACTGTTTTTT
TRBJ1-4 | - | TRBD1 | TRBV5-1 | CASSLWDRSNEKLFF | TGCGCCAGCAGCTTGTGGGACAGAAGCAATGAAAAACTGTTTTTT
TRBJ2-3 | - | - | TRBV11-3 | CASSLGAVKDTQYF | TGTGCCAGCAGCTTGGGGGCGGTCAAGGATACGCAGTATTTT
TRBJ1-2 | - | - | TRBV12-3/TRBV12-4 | CASSLAREGGYTF | TGTGCCAGCAGTTTGGCCAGGGAGGGCGGCTACACCTTC
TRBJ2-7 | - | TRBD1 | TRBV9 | CASSVGQGADEQYF | TGTGCCAGCAGCGTGGGACAGGGGGCGGATGAGCAGTACTTC
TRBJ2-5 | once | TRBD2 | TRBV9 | CASSQGLAGPETQYF | TGTGCCAGCAGCCAGGGACTAGCGGGGCCGGAGACCCAGTACTTC
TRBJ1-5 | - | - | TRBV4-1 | CASRPGEGGGTQHF | TGCGCCAGCCGGCCTGGGGAGGGCGGGGGGACCCAGCATTTT
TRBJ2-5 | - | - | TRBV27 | CASSWGRASGETQYF | TGTGCCAGCAGTTGGGGTAGGGCGAGCGGCGAGACCCAGTACTTC
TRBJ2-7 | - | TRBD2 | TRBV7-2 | CASSLKLAGVLYEQYF | TGTGCCAGCAGCTTAAAACTAGCGGGGGTACTCTACGAGCAGTACTTC
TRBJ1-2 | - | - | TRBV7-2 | CASSLATVGTADGYTF | TGTGCCAGCAGCTTAGCGACAGTTGGAACGGCGGATGGCTACACCTTC
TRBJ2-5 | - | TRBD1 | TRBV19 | CASSIPGTEETQYF | TGTGCCAGTAGTATCCCTGGGACAGAAGAGACCCAGTACTTC
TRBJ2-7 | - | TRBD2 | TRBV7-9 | CASSLNPGGQYF | TGTGCCAGCAGCTTAAACCCGGGAGGGCAGTACTTC
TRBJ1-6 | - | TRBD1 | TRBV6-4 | CASSDPQGEVGYNSPLHF | TGTGCCAGCAGTGACCCACAGGGGGAAGTGGGATATAATTCACCCCTCCACTTT
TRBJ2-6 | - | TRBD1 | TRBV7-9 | CASSFTQGALGANVLTF | TGTGCCAGCAGCTTCACGCAGGGGGCGCTCGGGGCCAACGTCCTGACTTTC
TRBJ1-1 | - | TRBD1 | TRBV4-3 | CASSQDWGQLNTEAFF | TGCGCCAGCAGCCAAGATTGGGGACAGTTGAACACTGAAGCTTTCTTT
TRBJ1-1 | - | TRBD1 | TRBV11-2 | CASSPWLGRGHMNTEAFF | TGTGCCAGCAGCCCCTGGCTCGGCAGGGGGCATATGAACACTGAAGCTTTCTTT
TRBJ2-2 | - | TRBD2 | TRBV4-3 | CASNKGEGPDTGELFF | TGCGCCAGCAACAAAGGGGAGGGCCCGGACACCGGGGAGCTGTTTTTT
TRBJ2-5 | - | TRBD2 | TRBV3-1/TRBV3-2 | CASSQDGMGGLLGIETQYF | TGTGCCAGCAGCCAAGATGGAATGGGGGGACTACTGGGGATAGAGACCCAGTACTTC
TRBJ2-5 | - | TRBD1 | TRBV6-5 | CASLQGGETQYF | TGTGCCAGTTTACAGGGGGGAGAGACCCAGTACTTC
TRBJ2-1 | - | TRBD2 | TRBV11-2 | CASSAGLAGNGNEQFF | TGTGCCAGCAGCGCGGGACTAGCGGGCAACGGGAATGAGCAGTTCTTC
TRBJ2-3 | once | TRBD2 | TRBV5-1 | CASSPTPSLAGNTDTQYF | TGCGCCAGCAGCCCGACCCCGTCACTAGCGGGGAACACAGATACGCAGTATTTT
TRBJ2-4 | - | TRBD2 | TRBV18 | CASSPGGAGQSDIQYF | TGTGCCAGCTCCCCGGGGGGAGCGGGCCAGTCAGACATTCAGTACTTC
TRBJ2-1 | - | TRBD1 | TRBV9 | CASSVEGQGTLGGWYNEQFF | TGTGCCAGCAGCGTAGAGGGACAGGGAACCCTCGGTGGTTGGTACAATGAGCAGTTCTTC
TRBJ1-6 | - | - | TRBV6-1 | CASSEWLVSSINNSPLHF | TGTGCCAGCAGTGAATGGCTGGTCAGTTCGATTAATAATTCACCCCTCCACTTT
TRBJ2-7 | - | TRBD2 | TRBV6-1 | CASSEAREPGGYEQYF | TGTGCCAGCAGTGAAGCGCGGGAGCCTGGGGGCTACGAGCAGTACTTC
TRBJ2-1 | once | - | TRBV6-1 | CASSESVTSLPGDEQFF | TGTGCCAGCAGTGAAAGTGTAACTAGCCTTCCTGGGGATGAGCAGTTCTTC
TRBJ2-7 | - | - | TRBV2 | CASSRTVSYEQYF | TGTGCCAGCAGTCGGACAGTTTCCTACGAGCAGTACTTC